The 23 T cell receptor beta chains presented below share a single source sample, sequenced in a study of control samples from healthy donors and cancer patients. Data came from immunoSEQ multiplex PCR; TCRdb stores just in-frame clones and leaves some out. This sample yields roughly 80,000 clones, of which approximately 90% are seen a single time; 1.5% to 2% belongs to the top ten. Material for sequencing was PBMCs. Every receptor here comes from a woman between 55 and 75 years old with head and neck cancer.

The rearrangement uses TRBV2 and TRBJ2-5, with D maybe TRBD1 (5 bases). V was trimmed by 2 bases and J by 2 bases, leaving 9 bases between them. Germline CDR1 SNHLY, CDR2 FYNNEI. The CDR3 runs to 14 residues. The CDR3 bases are TGTGCCAGCAGTGAAAGTCAGGGACAAGAGACCCAGTACTTC. This translates into CASSESQGQETQYF.

The rearrangement joins TRBV27 to TRBJ1-6; D is unresolved. From germline, CDR1 is MNHEY and CDR2 SMNVEV (reference sequence). This CDR3 has 14 residues. Trimming shortened V by 3 bases and J by 11 bases, and 14 bases separated the two germline ends. For the CDR3, the DNA is TGTGCCAGCAGTTTCATGTCGTTGGATGCACCCCTCCACTTT. This sequence encodes CASSFMSLDAPLHF.

This chain uses TRBV3-1 (or the pseudogene TRBV3-2) with TRBJ2-3; perhaps D is TRBD1 or TRBD2 (6 bases each). Trimming took off 0 bases at V and 0 bases at J, with 13 bases between the two ends. Germline values: CDR1 LGHDT, CDR2 YNNKEL (reference sequence). The CDR3 is 17 amino acids. The CDR3 bases are TGTGCCAGCAGCCAAGATCGATGGGGGGCTAGCACAGATACGCAGTATTTT. This gives the protein CASSQDRWGASTDTQYF.

The genes are TRBV6-5 and TRBJ2-5, with D possibly matching TRBD1 (6 bases). The CDR3 consists of 16 residues. Germline loops: CDR1 MNHEY, CDR2 SVGAGI. Deletions cut 1 base from V and 2 bases from J, with 14 bases between. CDR3 sequence reads: CASSYYPGTRQETQYF. For the CDR3, the DNA is TGTGCCAGCAGTTACTACCCCGGGACAAGACAAGAGACCCAGTACTTC.

This sequence joins TRBV10-3 and TRBJ2-1, with a tentative D call TRBD2 (6 bases). This CDR3 has 15 amino acids. The germline CDR1 and CDR2 sequences are ENHRY and SYGVKD. Trimming took 5 bases from V and 6 from J, leaving 17 bases between them. CDR3 nucleotides: TGTGCCATCAGTATCAGGGCTAGCGCGTCCAATGAGCAGTTCTTC. Amino acid sequence: CAISIRASASNEQFF.

This chain uses TRBV5-5 with TRBJ1-5; no clear D gene. Germline V gene data show CDR1 as SGHKS and CDR2 as YYEKEE (reference sequence). This CDR3 is 14 amino acids long. V lost 0 bases and J lost 7, with 11 bases in between. The chain's CDR3 is CASSLDAGLQPQHF. The CDR3 region has the DNA TGTGCCAGCAGCTTGGACGCGGGTTTACAGCCCCAGCATTTT.

The V and J genes are TRBV6-5 and TRBJ2-2; D unclear. With 2 bases removed from V and 0 bases from J, the gap between germline ends came to 7 bases. This CDR3 has 15 amino acids. Germline V gene data show CDR1 as MNHEY and CDR2 as SVGAGI. CDR3 protein: CASSYDTTNTGELFF. The DNA for the CDR3 is TGTGCCAGCAGTTACGATACAACGAACACCGGGGAGCTGTTTTTT.

The chain recombines TRBV19 with TRBJ2-2, with D maybe TRBD2 (5 bases). The V gene's germline CDR1 is LNHDA and CDR2 SQIVND (reference sequence). The CDR3 contains 15 residues. Trimming stripped 3 bases from V and 3 bases from J, with 11 bases between. CDR3 protein: CASSILDSDTGELFF. CDR3 nucleotides: TGTGCCAGTAGTATCTTGGACTCTGACACCGGGGAGCTGTTTTTT.

The chain employs TRBV7-9 and TRBJ1-3; no reliable D call. Germline CDR1 is SEHNR and CDR2 is FQNEAQ (reference sequence). Trimming cost V 1 base and J 9 bases, with 7 bases left between them. This CDR3 is 12 amino acids long. CDR3 amino acids: CASSLDDGTIYF. The CDR3 DNA is TGTGCCAGCAGCTTAGACGACGGCACCATATATTTT.

This rearrangement joins TRBV11-3 to TRBJ2-1; perhaps TRBD1 as D (7 bases). Germline CDR1 is SGHNT and CDR2 is YENEEA. There are 13 residues in the CDR3. Trimming took off 2 bases at V and 8 bases at J, with 10 bases between the two ends. CDR3 region: CASSLQGGDEQFF. The CDR3, as DNA: TGTGCCAGCAGCTTACAGGGGGGCGATGAGCAGTTCTTC.

The V gene is TRBV4-1, the J gene TRBJ1-6; a weak D match, TRBD1 (5 bases). With 1 base removed from V and 7 bases from J, the gap between germline ends came to 8 bases. This CDR3 contains 14 residues. Per germline, CDR1 MGHRA and CDR2 YSYEKL. CDR3: CASSQAGTNSPLHF. For the CDR3, the DNA is TGCGCCAGCAGCCAAGCCGGGACCAATTCACCCCTCCACTTT.

The chain employs TRBV19 and TRBJ1-5, with TRBD1 matching over 8 bases. The V segment lost 5 bases and the J segment 6 bases; nucleotides outside the gene matches: 12. The CDR3 sequence is 16 residues long. Per the germline V gene, CDR1 is LNHDA and CDR2 is SQIVND (reference sequence). The CDR3 loop reads CASSLRTGGSFQPQHF. DNA of the CDR3: TGTGCCAGTAGTTTACGCACAGGGGGGAGTTTTCAGCCCCAGCATTTT.

This chain uses TRBV27 with TRBJ2-2, with 7 bases identical to TRBD1. The V gene end was trimmed by 5 bases and the J gene end by 5 bases; junction bases not matched to a gene: 5. Germline CDR1 is MNHEY and CDR2 is SMNVEV (reference sequence). This CDR3 spans 14 amino acids. CDR3: CASSHPGQTGELFF. The DNA for the CDR3 is TGTGCCAGCAGTCACCCGGGACAGACCGGGGAGCTGTTTTTT.

The chain combines TRBV2 with TRBJ2-3; no clear D. Per the germline V gene, CDR1 is SNHLY and CDR2 is FYNNEI. Trimming pared 8 bases from V and 3 bases from J, leaving 21 bases between. This CDR3 comprises 16 residues. This CDR3 reads CASLGGTGSVTDTQYF. In DNA form, the CDR3 reads TGTGCCAGCCTTGGCGGAACTGGTTCGGTTACAGATACGCAGTATTTT.

This clone was seen only once. J is TRBJ2-7 and V is TRBV4-1, with TRBD2 matching 7 bases. Trimming cost V 0 bases and J 2 bases; bases outside gene matches: 10. Germline CDR1 reads MGHRA; CDR2 reads YSYEKL. The CDR3 spans 17 residues. CDR3: CASSQDQIAGAPYEQYF. The CDR3 DNA reads as TGCGCCAGCAGCCAAGATCAGATAGCGGGTGCCCCCTACGAGCAGTACTTC.

DNA for the CDR3: TGTGCCAGCAGGTTGGACTACGCCAGGGAGACCCAGTACTTC. Protein product: CASRLDYARETQYF. The chain joins TRBV7-2 to TRBJ2-5; a weak D match, TRBD2 (6 bases). This CDR3 is 14 amino acids long. The V gene's germline CDR1 is SGHTA and CDR2 FQGNSA. V lost 6 bases, J lost 5 bases, and 16 bases lay in between.

The genes are TRBV5-5 and TRBJ2-7, with a weak D call TRBD2 (6 bases). The CDR3 runs to 14 residues. V dropped 0 bases and J dropped 5 bases, with 12 bases sitting between them. Looked up from germline, CDR1 is SGHKS and CDR2 is YYEKEE (reference sequence). The CDR3 DNA is TGTGCCAGCAGCTTGGGTTGGGCTAGCGACGAGCAGTACTTC. Its protein is CASSLGWASDEQYF.

The gene calls are TRBV9 and TRBJ2-5; 10 nucleotides match TRBD1. The germline CDR1 and CDR2 sequences are SGDLS and YYNGEE. The CDR3 is 15 residues long. V dropped 2 bases and J dropped 4; count of bases not matched to a gene: 5. The chain's CDR3 is CASSVGTGARETQYF. DNA for the CDR3: TGTGCCAGCAGCGTGGGGACAGGGGCAAGAGAGACCCAGTACTTC.

The V call is TRBV11-1, the J call TRBJ2-3, with 7 bases that match TRBD2. The germline V gene encodes CDR1 SGHAT and CDR2 FQDESV (reference sequence). The CDR3 totals 13 residues. Losses at the gene ends were 3 bases for V and 8 bases for J; bases not matched to a gene: 5. The CDR3 spells CASSLGGSGTQYF. The CDR3 nucleotides read TGTGCCAGCAGCTTGGGCGGGAGTGGTACGCAGTATTTT.

This clone appeared a few times. The V call is TRBV7-9, the J call TRBJ1-2; no firm D call. Germline V gives CDR1 SEHNR, CDR2 FQNEAQ (reference sequence). The germline V and J ends were trimmed by 0 bases and 4 bases, with 6 bases remaining between them. The CDR3 runs 13 residues. DNA of the CDR3: TGTGCCAGCAGCTTAGCCAGTTTCTATGGCTACACCTTC. It specifies CASSLASFYGYTF.

The rearrangement uses TRBV24-1 and TRBJ2-5, with D possibly being TRBD2 (6 bases). The V end lost 7 bases, the J end lost 4 bases, and 12 bases lay between the germline ends. CDR3 length: 13 amino acids. The germline CDR1 and CDR2 sequences are KGHDR and SFDVKD. CDR3 sequence: CATSGGGSETQYF. As DNA, the CDR3 is TGTGCCACCAGCGGTGGGGGGTCAGAGACCCAGTACTTC.

The table lists this clone with a few counts. J is TRBJ2-7 and V is TRBV7-8, with 12 nucleotides matching TRBD2. V lost 4 bases, J lost 2 bases, and 15 bases stayed unmatched. The germline CDR1 and CDR2 sequences are SGHVS and FQNEAQ. The CDR3 runs 19 residues. The CDR3 DNA follows: TGTGCCAGCAGCTACCCCGGGACTAGCGGGCTACGATATACCTACGAGCAGTACTTC. Protein sequence: CASSYPGTSGLRYTYEQYF.

J is TRBJ2-5 and V is TRBV28, with TRBD1 identical over 10 bases. The CDR3 runs to 15 residues. The junction had 5 bases not matched to a gene; V was cut back by 6 bases and J by 1 base. Germline assignment: CDR1 MDHEN and CDR2 SYDVKM. This CDR3 reads CASRLTGGFQETQYF. The CDR3 nucleotides are TGTGCCAGCAGGCTGACAGGGGGCTTCCAAGAGACCCAGTACTTC.